The 15 T cell receptor beta chains below all came from one sample that was sequenced in a study of early T cells in non-severe SARS-CoV-2 infection. Via MiXCR, TCRdb re-called the 5' RACE reads, giving one row per CDR3 protein. The repertoire holds fewer than 85,000 distinct CDR3 sequences, with around 10% as singletons. The sample was whole blood, taken at baseline. Receptors were obtained from an adult who was a healthcare worker with PCR-confirmed SARS-CoV-2 infection or an uninfected control (not recorded which).

This clonotype is medium-sized in the sample. V gene TRBV7-2 combines with J gene TRBJ1-6, with unresolved D. V shed 2 bases and J shed 7 bases, with 9 bases lying between them. The CDR3 has 14 amino acids. CDR1 is SGHTA and CDR2 is FQGNSA in the germline V gene. The DNA for the CDR3 is TGTGCCAGCAGCTTAATTTGGCAAAATTCACCCCTCCACTTT. Translating gives CASSLIWQNSPLHF.

The chain is built from TRBV5-4 and TRBJ2-3, with D possibly being TRBD1 (5 bases). In germline, CDR1 is SGHNT, CDR2 YYREEE (reference sequence). The CDR3 is 16 amino acids. V lost 4 bases and J 6 bases, leaving 21 bases between the germline ends. The CDR3 nucleotides are TGTGCCAGCAGCGCCGTGGGGCAGCTGCTTTGGGATACGCAGTATTTT. As protein: CASSAVGQLLWDTQYF.

Only a few counts were recorded for this clonotype. The chain has TRBV6-6 and TRBJ2-6; 10 bases agree with TRBD2. With V trimmed by 3 bases and J by 1 base, 9 bases remained unmatched. The germline gives CDR1 MNHNY, CDR2 SVGAGI (reference sequence). The CDR3 is 19 residues long. This chain's CDR3 is CASSYGSGGSISGANVLTF. The CDR3 nucleotides are TGTGCCAGCAGTTATGGTAGCGGGGGGTCAATTTCTGGGGCCAACGTCCTGACTTTC.

In this sample, this clonotype turned up a few times. V usage is TRBV20-1 and J usage is TRBJ1-1, with a weak D call TRBD1 (6 bases). The germline CDR1 and CDR2 sequences are DFQATT and SNEGSKA (reference sequence). V lost 2 bases, J lost 1 base, and 8 bases lay in between. The CDR3 contains 13 residues. The DNA of the CDR3 is TGCAGTGCTAGAAAGACAGGGAACACTGAAGCTTTCTTT. It translates to CSARKTGNTEAFF.

At least ten counts were recorded for this clonotype. V is TRBV5-4 and J is TRBJ1-2, with D maybe TRBD1 (5 bases). Germline V gene sequence: CDR1 SGHNT, CDR2 YYREEE (reference sequence). The CDR3 runs 13 residues. Trimming took off 0 bases at V and 2 bases at J, with 5 bases between the two ends. Written as DNA, the CDR3 is TGTGCCAGCAGCTTGGGACAGAACTATGGCTACACCTTC. Amino acids: CASSLGQNYGYTF.

This clonotype has more than one count but fewer than ten. The chain couples TRBV7-8 to TRBJ2-7; D is possibly TRBD2 (5 bases). This CDR3 comprises 12 residues. V was clipped by 2 bases and J by 6 bases, with 8 bases between them. CDR1 is SGHVS and CDR2 is FQNEAQ in the germline V gene. This CDR3 reads CASSLFGSEQYF. The DNA of the CDR3 is TGTGCCAGCAGCTTATTTGGGAGCGAGCAGTACTTC. The full variable domain, completed using reference TRBV7-8 and TRBJ2-7, is GAGVSQSPRYKVAKRGQDVALRCDPISGHVSLFWYQQALGQGPEFLTYFQNEAQLDKSGLPSDRFFAERPEGSVSTLKIQRTQQEDSAVYLCASSLFGSEQYFGPGTRLTVT.

This clonotype has ten or more counts. This sequence joins TRBV15 and TRBJ1-5; no definite D call. CDR1 is LNHNV, CDR2 YYDKDF, per germline (reference sequence). Trimming removed 3 bases from V and 5 bases from J, with 8 bases in between. The length of the CDR3 is 13 residues. CDR3 coding DNA: TGTGCCACCAGCAGCCGGACCCATCAGCCCCAGCATTTT. The encoded protein is CATSSRTHQPQHF. The full variable domain, in which reference TRBV15 and TRBJ1-5 provide the parts outside the CDR3, is DAMVIQNPRYQVTQFGKPVTLSCSQTLNHNVMYWYQQKSSQAPKLLFHYYDKDFNNEADTPDNFQSRRPNTSFCFLDIRSPGLGDTAMYLCATSSRTHQPQHFGDGTRLSIL.

The chain's CDR3 is CASSYDLSLNTEAFF. The CDR3 coding sequence is TGTGCCAGCAGCTACGACTTATCCTTGAACACTGAAGCTTTCTTT. V gene TRBV27 combines with J gene TRBJ1-1; D call uncertain. CDR3 length: 15 residues. V lost 6 bases to trimming and J lost 0 bases, with 14 bases between them. In germline, CDR1 is MNHEY, CDR2 SMNVEV (reference sequence).

This clonotype was found many times. The V call is TRBV3-1, the J call TRBJ2-3; 9 nucleotides agree with TRBD2. This CDR3 is 16 amino acids long. Germline V lookup: CDR1 LGHDT, CDR2 YNNKEL (reference sequence). Trimming cost V 1 base and J 1 base; bases outside gene matches: 3. CDR3 region: CASSQAASGGTDTQYF. The CDR3 DNA reads as TGTGCCAGCAGCCAAGCTGCTAGCGGGGGCACAGATACGCAGTATTTT.

This clonotype appeared a few times. The chain has TRBV7-9 and TRBJ1-2, with D possibly TRBD1 on 6 matching bases. Germline CDR1 SEHNR, CDR2 FQNEAQ (reference sequence). This CDR3 contains 16 residues. Trimming left V 1 base short and J 3 bases short, with 15 bases between. The CDR3, as DNA: TGTGCCAGCAGCTTAGGCTTCCCCAGGGGAGACTATGGCTACACCTTC. Amino acids: CASSLGFPRGDYGYTF.

This clonotype was observed a few times. This chain uses TRBV6-2 or TRBV6-3 with TRBJ2-1, with D hard to call. Germline V gives CDR1 MNHEY, CDR2 SVGEGT. The CDR3 spans 15 residues. V lost 6 bases and J 3 bases, leaving 15 bases between the germline ends. CDR3 DNA: TGTGCCAGCAGAAACACAGAATCCCTCTACAATGAGCAGTTCTTC. It yields the protein CASRNTESLYNEQFF.

The rearrangement uses TRBV20-1 and TRBJ1-3, with TRBD1 matching over 7 bases. From germline, CDR1 is DFQATT and CDR2 SNEGSKA (reference sequence). CDR3 size: 15 residues. V gave up 5 bases and J gave up 2 bases; unmatched junction bases: 9. The CDR3 bases are TGCAGTGCTCAGACTACCCAGGGGGCTGGAAACACCATATATTTT. Its protein is CSAQTTQGAGNTIYF.

There are a few counts of this clonotype. J is TRBJ2-5 and V is TRBV16; tentative D call: TRBD1 (6 bases). The germline V and J ends were trimmed by 3 bases and 0 bases, with 8 bases remaining between them. This CDR3 comprises 14 residues. Germline values: CDR1 KGHSY, CDR2 FQNENV. CDR3 region: CASSHRGYQETQYF. The CDR3, as DNA: TGTGCCAGCAGCCACAGGGGCTACCAAGAGACCCAGTACTTC. The full variable domain, with the rest looked up from reference TRBV16 and TRBJ2-5, is GEEVAQTPKHLVRGEGQKAKLYCAPIKGHSYVFWYQQVLKNEFKFLISFQNENVFDETGMPKERFSAKCLPNSPCSLEIQATKLEDSAVYFCASSHRGYQETQYFGPGTRLLVL.

There are many counts of this clonotype. V usage is TRBV7-9 and J usage is TRBJ2-4, with TRBD2 identical over 9 bases. There are 18 residues in the CDR3. After removal of 6 bases from V and 2 bases from J, the junction contained 14 bases not matched to a gene. Germline CDR1 SEHNR, CDR2 FQNEAQ (reference sequence). CDR3 sequence reads: CASSPSGGSSLTKNIQYF. The CDR3, as DNA: TGTGCCAGCAGTCCGAGCGGGGGGAGCTCTCTCACCAAAAACATTCAGTACTTC.

This rearrangement joins TRBV5-5 to TRBJ2-7; a weak D match, TRBD1 (6 bases). The V end lost 1 base, the J end lost 0 bases, and 11 bases lay between the germline ends. The V gene's germline CDR1 is SGHKS and CDR2 YYEKEE (reference sequence). The CDR3 length is 15 residues. The CDR3 reads CASSLTGPSSYEQYF. The DNA for the CDR3 is TGTGCCAGCAGCTTGACAGGGCCCTCCTCCTACGAGCAGTACTTC.